These 19 T cell receptor beta chains came from one sample sequenced in a study of PD-1 blockade in classical Hodgkin lymphoma. The protocol was immunoSEQ multiplex PCR, while the TCRdb copy is restricted to in-frame clones and leaves out a portion. The table has roughly 40,000 clones, roughly 90% seen once; the top ten hold roughly 10%. There was relapse after autologous stem cell transplantation in every patient, and there was variation in brentuximab vedotin exposure. This material consisted of peripheral blood mononuclear cells (PBMCs), taken at baseline. Receptors originate from a human donor with classical Hodgkin lymphoma.

The V gene is TRBV7-6, the J gene TRBJ2-7; 9 nucleotides line up with TRBD2. CDR3 length: 14 amino acids. V shed 3 bases and J 1 base; nucleotides not matched to a gene: 1. Germline lookup yields CDR1 SGHVS and CDR2 FNYEAQ. CDR3 sequence reads: CASSLTSGSYEQYF. The CDR3 nucleotides are TGTGCCAGCAGCTTGACTAGCGGATCCTACGAGCAGTACTTC.

The chain recombines TRBV9 with TRBJ2-1, with TRBD2 as a possible D gene (5 bases). CDR3 length: 18 amino acids. The germline gives CDR1 SGDLS, CDR2 YYNGEE. Trimming took 0 bases from V and 5 from J, leaving 21 bases between them. Here the CDR3 DNA reads TGTGCCAGCAGCGTAGCTGGAGGAGACTCCCAGACCGACAATGAGCAGTTCTTC. Translated: CASSVAGGDSQTDNEQFF.

This clone was detected only once. The rearrangement joins TRBV10-3 to TRBJ2-1; 9 bases agree with TRBD2. The V gene's germline CDR1 is ENHRY and CDR2 SYGVKD. After removal of 2 bases from V and 5 bases from J, the junction contained 1 base not matched to a gene. The CDR3 contains 14 residues. CDR3: CAISEGGRDNEQFF. DNA for the CDR3: TGTGCCATCAGTGAGGGCGGGAGGGACAATGAGCAGTTCTTC.

J is TRBJ2-2 and V is TRBV7-6; 7 nucleotides agree with TRBD1. CDR1 SGHVS and CDR2 FNYEAQ come from the germline V gene. There are 15 residues in the CDR3. Losses at the gene ends were 3 bases for V and 1 base for J; bases not matched to a gene: 2. CDR3 loop: CASSFGTVNTGELFF. The CDR3 bases are TGTGCCAGCAGCTTTGGGACAGTGAACACCGGGGAGCTGTTTTTT.

The genes are TRBV6-5 and TRBJ2-7; tentative D call: TRBD1 (7 bases). V lost 2 bases to trimming and J lost 6 bases, with 11 bases between them. Germline CDR1 is MNHEY and CDR2 is SVGAGI. The CDR3 runs 13 residues. The CDR3 loop reads CASSYGGGLEQYF. CDR3 coding DNA: TGTGCCAGCAGTTACGGAGGGGGCCTCGAGCAGTACTTC.

This chain uses TRBV10-3 with TRBJ2-7; 9 nucleotides line up with TRBD1. Germline lookup yields CDR1 ENHRY and CDR2 SYGVKD. V gave up 6 bases and J gave up 5 bases; unmatched junction bases: 5. CDR3 size: 13 residues. DNA of the CDR3: TGTGCCATCAGATTGACAGGGGGGCACGAGCAGTACTTC. It yields the protein CAIRLTGGHEQYF.

The genes are TRBV5-6 and TRBJ1-6; 7 bases fit TRBD1. In germline, CDR1 is SGHDT, CDR2 YYEEEE. Germline trimming cut 3 bases from V and 11 bases from J; bases unmatched to any gene: 11. The CDR3 length is 15 residues. As DNA, the CDR3 is TGTGCCAGCAGCTCACCCGGGACAGCTCGAACACCCCTCCACTTT. Translation gives CASSSPGTARTPLHF.

This clone was found once. V usage is TRBV14 and J usage is TRBJ2-3; D call uncertain. Germline CDR1 and CDR2: SGHDN and FVKESK. The CDR3 has 14 amino acids. Trimming cost V 0 bases and J 5 bases, with 9 bases left between them. In DNA form, the CDR3 reads TGTGCCAGCAGCCAAGAGACAAGTAAAGATACGCAGTATTTT. As protein: CASSQETSKDTQYF.

As concerns this clone: A much bigger clone sits one base away, suggesting this may be a read error. The V and J genes are TRBV6-5 and TRBJ2-7, with D perhaps matching TRBD1 or TRBD2 (6 bases each). This CDR3 contains 13 residues. V was trimmed by 5 bases and J by 0 bases, leaving 8 bases between them. CDR1 and CDR2 (germline): MNHEY, SVGAGI. CDR3 nucleotide sequence: TGTGCCAGCAGTCCGGGGGCCTCCTACGAGCAGTACTTC. Translation gives CASSPGASYEQYF.

The V call is TRBV15, the J call TRBJ2-6, with D unresolved. The CDR3 consists of 15 residues. The germline gives CDR1 LNHNV, CDR2 YYDKDF (reference sequence). V was pared by 3 bases and J by 0 bases, with 6 bases between. The CDR3: CATSSDGSGANVLTF. Written as DNA, the CDR3 is TGTGCCACCAGCAGTGACGGCTCTGGGGCCAACGTCCTGACTTTC.

The J gene is TRBJ2-1, the V gene TRBV4-1; 8 nucleotides agree with TRBD1. Per germline, CDR1 MGHRA and CDR2 YSYEKL. With V trimmed by 2 bases and J by 2 bases, 14 bases remained unmatched. The CDR3 contains 19 residues. CDR3 in DNA: TGCGCCAGCAGCCAATTGGAGCCCGCCCGGGACAGGCCCTACAATGAGCAGTTCTTC. It yields the protein CASSQLEPARDRPYNEQFF.

The chain employs TRBV27 and TRBJ2-3; D gene unclear. The CDR3 totals 15 residues. The V gene's germline CDR1 is MNHEY and CDR2 SMNVEV (reference sequence). Trimming pared 3 bases from V and 2 bases from J, leaving 12 bases between. CDR3 in amino acids: CASSLLREYTDTQYF. As DNA, the CDR3 is TGTGCCAGCAGTTTGTTGAGAGAGTACACAGATACGCAGTATTTT.

The CDR3 coding sequence is TGTGCCAGCTCACCAACAGGGGGCGCGACTGAAGCTTTCTTT. It codes for CASSPTGGATEAFF. This chain joins TRBV18 and TRBJ1-1; 9 bases agree with TRBD1. The CDR3 extends over 14 amino acids. The germline V gene has CDR1 KGHSH and CDR2 LQKENI. V lost 2 bases to trimming and J lost 5 bases; unmatched junction nucleotides: 3.

The chain recombines TRBV5-1 with TRBJ2-3; D ambiguous. Germline V lookup: CDR1 SGHRS, CDR2 YFSETQ. The CDR3 spans 12 residues. V dropped 4 bases and J dropped 4 bases, with 7 bases sitting between them. The CDR3 loop reads CASSDYPDTQYF. The CDR3 coding sequence is TGCGCCAGCAGCGATTATCCAGATACGCAGTATTTT. Using reference TRBV5-1 and TRBJ2-3 for the parts outside the CDR3, the full variable domain is KAGVTQTPRYLIKTRGQQVTLSCSPISGHRSVSWYQQTPGQGLQFLFEYFSETQRNKGNFPGRFSGRQFSNSRSEMNVSTLELGDSALYLCASSDYPDTQYFGPGTRLTVL.

The gene calls are TRBV23-1 and TRBJ2-7; 10 bases are shared with TRBD1. TRBV23-1 is an ORF, and what it does is uncertain. This CDR3 region has 17 residues. Losses at the gene ends were 4 bases for V and 5 bases for J; bases not matched to a gene: 14. CDR3 sequence reads: CASSPMPRGQGHHEQYF. For the CDR3, the DNA is TGCGCCAGCAGTCCCATGCCCCGGGGACAGGGGCACCACGAGCAGTACTTC.

J is TRBJ2-2 and V is TRBV7-3, with 7 bases that match TRBD2. The CDR3 has 15 amino acids. The germline V gene has CDR1 SGHTA and CDR2 FQGTGA. The V and J ends lost 2 bases and 4 bases, in that order; junction bases with no gene match: 4. CDR3 residues: CASSLERDLTGELFF. DNA of the CDR3: TGTGCCAGCAGCTTAGAGCGGGACCTCACCGGGGAGCTGTTTTTT. Complete variable domain (other parts from reference TRBV7-3 and TRBJ2-2): GAGVSQTPSNKVTEKGKYVELRCDPISGHTALYWYRQSLGQGPEFLIYFQGTGAADDSGLPNDRFFAVRPEGSVSTLKIQRTERGDSAVYLCASSLERDLTGELFFGEGSRLTVL.

This rearrangement joins TRBV9 to TRBJ1-4; D remains unclear. Germline V CDR1 and CDR2: SGDLS, YYNGEE. CDR3 size: 15 residues. The V gene lost 4 bases and the J gene lost 7 bases, with 17 bases spanning the gap. CDR3 protein: CASSSSWGGGEKLFF. The CDR3 region has the DNA TGTGCCAGCAGCTCTAGTTGGGGAGGAGGTGAAAAACTGTTTTTT.

V is TRBV9 and J is TRBJ2-2, with TRBD2 as a possible D gene (5 bases). The CDR3 extends over 16 amino acids. Germline V gene sequence: CDR1 SGDLS, CDR2 YYNGEE. V lost 4 bases, J lost 0 bases, and 13 bases lay in between. The CDR3 nucleotides read TGTGCCAGCAGCACCTCGAGCGGAGCGAACACCGGGGAGCTGTTTTTT. Its protein is CASSTSSGANTGELFF.

This clone was seen once. The gene calls are TRBV6-6 and TRBJ2-7, with no clear D. CDR3 length equals 14 residues. V lost 2 bases and J 3 bases, leaving 11 bases between the germline ends. CDR1 and CDR2 (germline): MNHNY, SVGAGI (reference sequence). The CDR3 loop is CASSYVVTDYEQYF. CDR3 DNA: TGTGCCAGCAGTTACGTGGTAACAGACTACGAGCAGTACTTC.